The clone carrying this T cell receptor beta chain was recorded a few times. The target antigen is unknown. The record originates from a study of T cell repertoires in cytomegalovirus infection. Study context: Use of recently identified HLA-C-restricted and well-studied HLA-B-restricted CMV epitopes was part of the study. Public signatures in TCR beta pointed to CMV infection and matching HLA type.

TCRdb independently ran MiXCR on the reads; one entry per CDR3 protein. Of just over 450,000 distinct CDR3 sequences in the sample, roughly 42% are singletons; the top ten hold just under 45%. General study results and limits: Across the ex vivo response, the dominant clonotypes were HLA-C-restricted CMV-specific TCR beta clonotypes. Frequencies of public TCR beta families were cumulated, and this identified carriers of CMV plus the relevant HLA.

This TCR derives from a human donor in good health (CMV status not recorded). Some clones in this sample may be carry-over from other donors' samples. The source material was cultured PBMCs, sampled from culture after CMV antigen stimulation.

The CDR3 loop reads CASRGGGTAGNEKLFF. The CDR3 DNA is TGTGCCAGCAGGGGGGGAGGGACGGCCGGTAATGAAAAACTGTTTTTT. The rearrangement uses TRBV7-2 and TRBJ1-4, with D tentatively TRBD1 (5 bases). This CDR3 region has 16 residues. Trimming took off 6 bases at V and 4 bases at J, with 18 bases between the two ends. Germline loops: CDR1 SGHTA, CDR2 FQGNSA.